Presented here are 22 T cell receptor beta chains from one specimen sequenced in a study of T cells in Graves' hyperthyroidism and ophthalmopathy. RNA transcripts gave rise to amplified TCR beta CDR3 regions. In the first-round RT-PCR of the TCR CDR3, the HTBI primer set was used. TCRdb reprocessed the multiplex PCR reads via MiXCR and lists one record per CDR3 protein. Of around 300,000 distinct CDR3 sequences listed, around 20% are singletons. Sequenced: blood. These receptors were collected from a man over 45 with Graves' ophthalmopathy.

The chain recombines TRBV19 with TRBJ1-1; no clear D gene. The V end lost 6 bases, the J end lost 10 bases, and 15 bases lay between the germline ends. This CDR3 is 12 amino acids long. Germline V gene data show CDR1 as LNHDA and CDR2 as SQIVND (reference sequence). The CDR3 spells CASRKAEGLAFF. In nucleotides, the CDR3 is TGTGCCAGTAGAAAGGCGGAAGGATTAGCTTTCTTT. The variable domain in full, completed from reference TRBV19 and TRBJ1-1, reads DGGITQSPKYLFRKEGQNVTLSCEQNLNHDAMYWYRQDPGQGLRLIYYSQIVNDFQKGDIAEGYSVSREKKESFPLTVTSAQKNPTAFYLCASRKAEGLAFFGQGTRLTVV.

The gene calls are TRBV5-1 and TRBJ2-2; D might be TRBD1 (6 bases). The germline CDR1 and CDR2 sequences are SGHRS and YFSETQ. Trimming stripped 4 bases from V and 4 bases from J, with 14 bases between. The CDR3 contains 15 residues. Here the CDR3 DNA reads TGCGCCAGCAGCCTGCCAGGGGCCTCCACCGGGGAGCTGTTTTTT. Protein sequence: CASSLPGASTGELFF. Based on the CDR3 plus reference TRBV5-1 and TRBJ2-2, the full variable domain is KAGVTQTPRYLIKTRGQQVTLSCSPISGHRSVSWYQQTPGQGLQFLFEYFSETQRNKGNFPGRFSGRQFSNSRSEMNVSTLELGDSALYLCASSLPGASTGELFFGEGSRLTVL.

This clonotype showed up just a few times. This rearrangement joins TRBV6-1 to TRBJ1-2, with no clear D. From germline, CDR1 is MNHNS and CDR2 SASEGT. V was shortened by 5 bases and J by 7 bases, with 14 bases between the two germline ends. CDR3 length: 13 residues. CDR3 in amino acids: CASSFPGRVGYTF. The CDR3 DNA reads as TGTGCCAGCAGTTTCCCCGGACGGGTTGGCTACACCTTC.

The sample holds many counts of this clonotype. This chain connects TRBV28 to TRBJ2-5, with D possibly being TRBD2 (5 bases). CDR3 length: 15 amino acids. Germline loops: CDR1 MDHEN, CDR2 SYDVKM. The germline V and J ends were trimmed by 3 bases and 2 bases, with 13 bases remaining between them. As DNA, the CDR3 is TGTGCCAGCAGTTTCTGGCTAGCCTCTCAAGAGACCCAGTACTTC. It is translated as CASSFWLASQETQYF.

Ten or more counts support this clonotype. The chain combines TRBV27 with TRBJ2-1; TRBD2 aligns across 13 bases. CDR3 length: 18 amino acids. V shed 6 bases and J 2 bases; nucleotides not matched to a gene: 10. The germline gives CDR1 MNHEY, CDR2 SMNVEV (reference sequence). In DNA, the CDR3 is TGTGCCAGCAGCCCCGGACTAGCGGGAGCTAGACCCTACAATGAGCAGTTCTTC. Encoded protein: CASSPGLAGARPYNEQFF.

Only a few counts were recorded for this clonotype. The gene calls are TRBV6-5 and TRBJ2-5; D is unresolved. The ends were cut back, 0 bases at V and 1 base at J, with 12 bases in the middle. Per the germline V gene, CDR1 is MNHEY and CDR2 is SVGAGI. The CDR3 covers 16 residues. The CDR3 region has the DNA TGTGCCAGCAGTTACTCTGAGTTTCAGAGCCAAGAGACCCAGTACTTC. Amino acids: CASSYSEFQSQETQYF.

This clonotype was observed at least ten times. In nucleotides, the CDR3 is TGCAGTGCTAGTGGGTCCCTGCGGGTCTACAATGAGCAGTTCTTC. Translating it yields CSASGSLRVYNEQFF. The chain couples TRBV20-1 to TRBJ2-1; D is possibly TRBD2 (5 bases). The CDR3 runs 15 residues. CDR1 is DFQATT and CDR2 is SNEGSKA in the germline V gene (reference sequence). V was clipped by 3 bases and J by 3 bases, with 15 bases between them.

This chain's CDR3 is CASSHTGQGTDEQFF. The CDR3 DNA reads as TGCGCCAGCAGCCATACCGGACAGGGGACCGATGAGCAGTTCTTC. This sequence joins TRBV4-1 and TRBJ2-1; TRBD1 agrees at 9 bases. Germline V gene lookup returns CDR1 MGHRA and CDR2 YSYEKL. The CDR3 is 15 residues long. V trimming: 3 bases; J trimming: 8 bases; junction bases outside the gene matches: 8.

Only a few counts were recorded for this clonotype. The chain has TRBV6-1 and TRBJ2-2, with 9 bases matching TRBD1. V lost 7 bases and J lost 3; bases outside the gene matches: 6. CDR1 is MNHNS, CDR2 SASEGT, per germline. The CDR3 contains 15 residues. As DNA, the CDR3 is TGTGCCAGCACTCGTTGGACAGGGGACACCGGGGAGCTGTTTTTT. This gives the protein CASTRWTGDTGELFF.

In this sample, this clonotype turned up many times. The chain employs TRBV3-1 and TRBJ2-7; TRBD1 matches at 7 bases. Germline V gene data show CDR1 as LGHDT and CDR2 as YNNKEL (reference sequence). The CDR3 is made up of 13 amino acids. V lost 4 bases to trimming and J lost 3 bases; unmatched junction nucleotides: 3. The CDR3 DNA reads TGTGCCAGCAGCCCGACAGGGCGCTACGAGCAGTACTTC. It specifies CASSPTGRYEQYF.

The rearrangement uses TRBV28 and TRBJ1-5; 8 bases are a match to TRBD1. CDR1 and CDR2 from the germline V gene are MDHEN and SYDVKM. The V and J ends lost 6 bases and 6 bases, in that order; junction bases with no gene match: 7. The CDR3 length is 14 residues. This chain's CDR3 is CASSPWTGFQPQHF. The DNA for the CDR3 is TGTGCCAGCAGCCCCTGGACAGGGTTTCAGCCCCAGCATTTT.

The chain combines TRBV4-2 with TRBJ2-1; D not certain. Per germline, CDR1 LGHNA and CDR2 YNFKEQ. V lost 0 bases and J 10 bases, leaving 7 bases between the germline ends. CDR3 length: 12 amino acids. The CDR3 loop reads CASSQDSREQFF. The CDR3 bases are TGTGCCAGCAGCCAAGACTCCCGCGAGCAGTTCTTC.

The chain joins TRBV27 to TRBJ2-7, with D hard to call. From germline, CDR1 is MNHEY and CDR2 SMNVEV (reference sequence). The ends were cut back, 0 bases at V and 5 bases at J, with 14 bases in the middle. The CDR3 consists of 15 residues. The CDR3 nucleotides are TGTGCCAGCAGTTTATCGGGCGTCTGGGCCAACGAGCAGTACTTC. Amino acid sequence: CASSLSGVWANEQYF.

Here the CDR3 reads CASSTEGSPGPSTDTQYF. CDR3 sequence (DNA): TGTGCCAGTAGTACAGAGGGATCTCCGGGACCCAGCACAGATACGCAGTATTTT. The V gene is TRBV19, the J gene TRBJ2-3; D may be TRBD1 or TRBD2 (5 bases each). Looked up from germline, CDR1 is LNHDA and CDR2 is SQIVND (reference sequence). Trimming took 4 bases from V and 0 from J, leaving 20 bases between them. The CDR3 extends over 18 amino acids.

This clonotype has only a few counts. With a much larger clone just one base away, this may be a read error. The chain joins TRBV14 to TRBJ2-2; D ambiguous. The V end was cut by 1 base, the J end by 6 bases, with 3 bases between. Germline lookup yields CDR1 SGHDN and CDR2 FVKESK. CDR3 length equals 12 residues. CDR3 in amino acids: CASSQAAGELFF. The CDR3 coding sequence is TGTGCCAGCAGCCAAGCGGCCGGGGAGCTGTTTTTT.

This clonotype was seen ten or more times. J is TRBJ2-7 and V is TRBV28; D ambiguous. Germline V gene lookup returns CDR1 MDHEN and CDR2 SYDVKM. The CDR3 is 13 amino acids. With 2 bases removed from V and 5 bases from J, the gap between germline ends came to 10 bases. CDR3 region: CASSLPPPNEQYF. In DNA, the CDR3 is TGTGCCAGCAGTTTACCCCCCCCTAACGAGCAGTACTTC.

The table lists this clonotype with many counts. The chain employs TRBV7-3 and TRBJ2-3; D is perhaps TRBD2 (7 bases). From germline, CDR1 is SGHTA and CDR2 FQGTGA. There are 14 residues in the CDR3. V shed 3 bases and J shed 2 bases, with 9 bases lying between them. CDR3 protein: CASSLGGHTDTQYF. CDR3 nucleotides: TGTGCCAGCAGCTTGGGGGGGCACACAGATACGCAGTATTTT.

The chain recombines TRBV20-1 with TRBJ2-5; D assignment may be TRBD1 or TRBD2 (5 bases each). Germline V gives CDR1 DFQATT, CDR2 SNEGSKA (reference sequence). V lost 3 bases and J lost 0, with 11 bases in between. The CDR3 contains 14 residues. CDR3 sequence reads: CSASWDLNQETQYF. Here the CDR3 DNA reads TGCAGTGCTAGTTGGGACCTCAACCAAGAGACCCAGTACTTC.

This clonotype was recorded many times. V and J are TRBV27 and TRBJ2-1; TRBD2 agrees at 11 bases. The trim removed 2 bases at V and 6 bases at J, leaving 6 bases unmatched. The CDR3 consists of 16 residues. From germline, CDR1 is MNHEY and CDR2 SMNVEV (reference sequence). For the CDR3, the DNA is TGTGCCAGCAGTTTAGTGGGGACTAGCGGTTTCAATGAGCAGTTCTTC. It specifies CASSLVGTSGFNEQFF.

The chain carries TRBV28 and TRBJ2-7; D tentatively reads TRBD1 or TRBD2 (5 bases each). The CDR3 is made up of 14 amino acids. Trimming cost V 2 bases and J 4 bases, with 12 bases left between them. Germline CDR1 MDHEN, CDR2 SYDVKM. CDR3 sequence reads: CASSLQGAGYEQYF. In nucleotides, the CDR3 is TGTGCCAGCAGTTTACAGGGTGCGGGTTACGAGCAGTACTTC.

V gene TRBV6-1 combines with J gene TRBJ1-4; tentatively, D is TRBD1 (6 bases). The CDR3 spans 16 residues. The germline V and J ends were trimmed by 5 bases and 0 bases, with 13 bases remaining between them. Germline V gives CDR1 MNHNS, CDR2 SASEGT. The CDR3 spells CASSNQGKATNEKLFF. The DNA for the CDR3 is TGTGCCAGCAGTAACCAGGGGAAAGCAACTAATGAAAAACTGTTTTTT.

This clonotype occurred a few times. A much larger clone differs from this one at a single base, so this may be a read error. The genes are TRBV2 and TRBJ2-1, with D uncertain. The CDR3 spans 14 residues. From germline, CDR1 is SNHLY and CDR2 FYNNEI. The CDR3 sequence: CASSSSRTYDEQFF. For the CDR3, the DNA is TGTGCCAGCAGCTCCTCGAGGACCTACGATGAGCAGTTCTTC.